Listed below are T cell receptor beta chains from one sample, sequenced in a study of spatial heterogeneity in lung cancer. From the 5' RACE reads, TCRdb called clonotypes with MiXCR, one entry per CDR3 protein. The sample has approximately 49,000 distinct CDR3 sequences, roughly 5% seen once; the top ten hold 11%. This sample comprised PBMCs, obtained at surgery. These receptors all stem from a male donor with early-stage non-small cell lung cancer. Both conserved end residues are part of each CDR3. Each record gives: V gene, clone size, D gene, J gene, CDR3 protein, CDR3 DNA. D genes are given only for firm matches. Some rows mark clone size as missing; the rest say once, few, many or name a class of expanded clone.

v_call: TRBV12-3/TRBV12-4; clone_size: many; d_call: .; j_call: TRBJ2-1; cdr3_aa: CASSLGGEGYNEQFF; cdr3_nt: TGTGCCAGCAGTTTAGGAGGTGAGGGCTACAATGAGCAGTTCTTC
v_call: TRBV9; clone_size: many; d_call: .; j_call: TRBJ2-2; cdr3_aa: CASSVAFRAVTGELFF; cdr3_nt: TGTGCCAGCAGCGTAGCTTTCAGGGCGGTCACCGGGGAGCTGTTTTTT
v_call: TRBV7-8; clone_size: many; d_call: .; j_call: TRBJ2-1; cdr3_aa: CASSPRTYNEQFF; cdr3_nt: TGTGCCAGCAGCCCCCGAACCTACAATGAGCAGTTCTTC
v_call: TRBV5-6; clone_size: many; d_call: .; j_call: TRBJ1-6; cdr3_aa: CASSLLGRTDSPLHF; cdr3_nt: TGTGCCAGCAGCTTGTTAGGCCGGACGGATTCACCCCTCCACTTT
v_call: TRBV28; clone_size: many; d_call: .; j_call: TRBJ2-5; cdr3_aa: CASSLLVEETQYF; cdr3_nt: TGTGCCAGCAGTTTATTGGTGGAAGAGACCCAGTACTTC
v_call: TRBV7-2; clone_size: .; d_call: .; j_call: TRBJ2-7; cdr3_aa: CASSSARDRYEQYF; cdr3_nt: TGTGCCAGCAGCTCCGCTCGGGACCGGTACGAGCAGTACTTC
v_call: TRBV7-9; clone_size: many; d_call: TRBD1; j_call: TRBJ2-7; cdr3_aa: CASSSPGQGLSYEQYF; cdr3_nt: TGTGCCAGCAGCTCCCCAGGACAGGGGCTTTCCTACGAGCAGTACTTC
v_call: TRBV20-1; clone_size: many; d_call: TRBD1; j_call: TRBJ2-1; cdr3_aa: CSARNRGHNEQFF; cdr3_nt: TGCAGTGCTAGAAACAGGGGGCATAATGAGCAGTTCTTC
v_call: TRBV28; clone_size: few; d_call: .; j_call: TRBJ2-3; cdr3_aa: CASSSSGHGKDTQYF; cdr3_nt: TGTGCCAGCAGTTCCTCAGGGCATGGGAAAGATACGCAGTATTTT
v_call: TRBV5-1; clone_size: many; d_call: TRBD2; j_call: TRBJ2-5; cdr3_aa: CASSLRGTSGVQETQYF; cdr3_nt: TGCGCCAGCAGCTTGAGGGGGACTAGCGGGGTACAAGAGACCCAGTACTTC
v_call: TRBV29-1; clone_size: many; d_call: .; j_call: TRBJ1-4; cdr3_aa: CSVERQNNEKLFF; cdr3_nt: TGCAGCGTTGAGAGACAGAATAATGAAAAACTGTTTTTT
v_call: TRBV5-6; clone_size: few; d_call: .; j_call: TRBJ2-5; cdr3_aa: CASSLERGGRPSRIETQYF; cdr3_nt: TGTGCCAGCAGCTTGGAGAGGGGCGGCAGGCCCTCCCGCATCGAGACCCAGTACTTC
v_call: TRBV29-1; clone_size: many; d_call: TRBD1; j_call: TRBJ1-6; cdr3_aa: CSVEDGQGLHF; cdr3_nt: TGCAGCGTTGAAGATGGACAGGGCCTCCACTTT
v_call: TRBV29-1; clone_size: many; d_call: TRBD2; j_call: TRBJ2-7; cdr3_aa: CSVLAGTSGSYEQYF; cdr3_nt: TGCAGCGTTCTGGCCGGGACTAGCGGCTCCTACGAGCAGTACTTC
v_call: TRBV12-3/TRBV12-4; clone_size: many; d_call: .; j_call: TRBJ1-3; cdr3_aa: CATGGDGNTIYF; cdr3_nt: TGTGCCACAGGAGGGGATGGAAACACCATATATTTT
v_call: TRBV19; clone_size: many; d_call: .; j_call: TRBJ1-2; cdr3_aa: CASSIPPDTVGYTF; cdr3_nt: TGTGCCAGTAGTATTCCGCCGGACACGGTTGGCTACACCTTC
v_call: TRBV20-1; clone_size: many; d_call: .; j_call: TRBJ2-4; cdr3_aa: CSARWVGREYF; cdr3_nt: TGCAGTGCTAGATGGGTCGGGAGAGAGTACTTC
v_call: TRBV5-8; clone_size: .; d_call: TRBD1; j_call: TRBJ1-5; cdr3_aa: CASSSTDRVQPQHF; cdr3_nt: TGTGCCAGCAGCTCAACCGACAGGGTCCAGCCCCAGCATTTT
v_call: TRBV7-2; clone_size: many; d_call: .; j_call: TRBJ2-6; cdr3_aa: CASSHRTVGGVLTF; cdr3_nt: TGTGCCAGCAGCCATCGGACAGTTGGGGGAGTCCTGACTTTC
v_call: TRBV20-1; clone_size: many; d_call: TRBD1; j_call: TRBJ1-1; cdr3_aa: CSARHPGTGKTEAFF; cdr3_nt: TGCAGTGCTAGACACCCAGGGACAGGGAAGACTGAAGCTTTCTTT
v_call: TRBV20-1; clone_size: many; d_call: .; j_call: TRBJ2-1; cdr3_aa: CSAQLYEQFF; cdr3_nt: TGCAGTGCTCAATTGTATGAGCAGTTCTTC
v_call: TRBV2; clone_size: many; d_call: .; j_call: TRBJ2-1; cdr3_aa: CASEGKNSYNEQFF; cdr3_nt: TGTGCCAGCGAGGGCAAGAACTCATACAATGAGCAGTTCTTC